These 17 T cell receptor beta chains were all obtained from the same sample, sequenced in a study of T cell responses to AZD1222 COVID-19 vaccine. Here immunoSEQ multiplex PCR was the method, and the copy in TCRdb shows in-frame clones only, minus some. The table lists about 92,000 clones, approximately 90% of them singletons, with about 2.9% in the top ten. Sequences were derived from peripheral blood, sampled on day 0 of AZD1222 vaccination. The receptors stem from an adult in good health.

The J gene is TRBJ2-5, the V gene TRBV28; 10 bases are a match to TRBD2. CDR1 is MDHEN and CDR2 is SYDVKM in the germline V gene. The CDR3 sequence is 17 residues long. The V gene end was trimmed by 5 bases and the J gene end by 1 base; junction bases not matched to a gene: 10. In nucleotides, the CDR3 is TGTGCCAGCAGTCCCCCTAGCGGGAGTCGCCTCCAAGAGACCCAGTACTTC. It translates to CASSPPSGSRLQETQYF.

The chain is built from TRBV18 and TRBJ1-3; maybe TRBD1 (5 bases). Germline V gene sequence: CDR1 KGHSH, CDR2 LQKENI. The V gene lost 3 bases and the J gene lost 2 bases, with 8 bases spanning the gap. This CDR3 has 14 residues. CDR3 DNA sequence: TGTGCCAGCTCACCGCGGGGGGCTGGAAACACCATATATTTT. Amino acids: CASSPRGAGNTIYF. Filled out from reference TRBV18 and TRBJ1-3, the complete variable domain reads NAGVMQNPRHLVRRRGQEARLRCSPMKGHSHVYWYRQLPEEGLKFMVYLQKENIIDESGMPKERFSAEFPKEGPSILRIQQVVRGDSAAYFCASSPRGAGNTIYFGEGSWLTVV.

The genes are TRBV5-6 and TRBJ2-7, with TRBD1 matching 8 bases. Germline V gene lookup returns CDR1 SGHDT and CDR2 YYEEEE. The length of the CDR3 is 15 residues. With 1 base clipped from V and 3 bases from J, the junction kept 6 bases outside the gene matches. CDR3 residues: CASSLFADRDYEQYF. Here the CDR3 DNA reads TGTGCCAGCAGCTTGTTTGCGGACAGGGACTACGAGCAGTACTTC.

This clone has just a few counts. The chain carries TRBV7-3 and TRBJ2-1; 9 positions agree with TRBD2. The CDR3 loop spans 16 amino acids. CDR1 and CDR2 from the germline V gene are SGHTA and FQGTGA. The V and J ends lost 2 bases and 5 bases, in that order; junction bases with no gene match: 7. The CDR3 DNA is TGTGCCAGCAGCTTAGTTCCTAGCGGGATCAACAATGAGCAGTTCTTC. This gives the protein CASSLVPSGINNEQFF.

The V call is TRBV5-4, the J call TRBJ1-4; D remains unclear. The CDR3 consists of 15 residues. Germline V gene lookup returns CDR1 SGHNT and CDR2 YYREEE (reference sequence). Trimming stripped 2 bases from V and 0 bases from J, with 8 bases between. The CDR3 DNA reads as TGTGCCAGCAGCTTCAAGGTTGCAACTAATGAAAAACTGTTTTTT. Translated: CASSFKVATNEKLFF.

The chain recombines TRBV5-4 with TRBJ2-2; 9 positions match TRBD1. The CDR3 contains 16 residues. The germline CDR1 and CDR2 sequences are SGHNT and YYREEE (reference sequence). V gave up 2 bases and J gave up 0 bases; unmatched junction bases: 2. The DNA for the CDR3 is TGTGCCAGCAGCTTTTACAGGGGGCCGAACACCGGGGAGCTGTTTTTT. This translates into CASSFYRGPNTGELFF.

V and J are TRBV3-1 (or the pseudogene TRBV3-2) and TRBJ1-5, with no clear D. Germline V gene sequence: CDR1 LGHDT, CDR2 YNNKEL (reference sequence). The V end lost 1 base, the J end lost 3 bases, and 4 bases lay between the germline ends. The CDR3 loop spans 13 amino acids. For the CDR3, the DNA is TGTGCCAGCAGCCAAGCCACCAATCAGCCCCAGCATTTT. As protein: CASSQATNQPQHF.

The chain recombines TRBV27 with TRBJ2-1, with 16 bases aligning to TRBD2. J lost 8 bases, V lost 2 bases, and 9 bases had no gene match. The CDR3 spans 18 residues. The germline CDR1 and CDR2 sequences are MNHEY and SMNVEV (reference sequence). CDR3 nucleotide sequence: TGTGCCAGCAGTTTAGGGGGACTAGCGGGAGGGTACAGGTATGAGCAGTTCTTC. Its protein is CASSLGGLAGGYRYEQFF.

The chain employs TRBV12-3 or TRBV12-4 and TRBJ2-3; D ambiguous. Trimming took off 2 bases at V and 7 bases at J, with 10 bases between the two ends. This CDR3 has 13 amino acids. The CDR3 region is CASSLTPGNTQYF. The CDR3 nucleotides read TGTGCCAGCAGTTTAACACCTGGCAATACGCAGTATTTT.

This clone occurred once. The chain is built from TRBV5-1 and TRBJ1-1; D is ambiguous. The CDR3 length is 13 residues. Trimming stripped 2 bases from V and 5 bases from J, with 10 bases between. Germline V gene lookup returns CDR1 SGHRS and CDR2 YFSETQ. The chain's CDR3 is CASSLNAGTEAFF. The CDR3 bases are TGCGCCAGCAGCTTAAATGCGGGGACTGAAGCTTTCTTT. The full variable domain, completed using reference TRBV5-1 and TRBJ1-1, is KAGVTQTPRYLIKTRGQQVTLSCSPISGHRSVSWYQQTPGQGLQFLFEYFSETQRNKGNFPGRFSGRQFSNSRSEMNVSTLELGDSALYLCASSLNAGTEAFFGQGTRLTVV.

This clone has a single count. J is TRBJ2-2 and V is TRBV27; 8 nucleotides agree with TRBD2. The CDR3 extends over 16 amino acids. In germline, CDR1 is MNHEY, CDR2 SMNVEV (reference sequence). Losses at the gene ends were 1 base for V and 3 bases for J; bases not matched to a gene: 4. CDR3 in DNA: TGTGCCAGCAGTTTATTCGGGAGGGTACACACCGGGGAGCTGTTTTTT. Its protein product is CASSLFGRVHTGELFF.

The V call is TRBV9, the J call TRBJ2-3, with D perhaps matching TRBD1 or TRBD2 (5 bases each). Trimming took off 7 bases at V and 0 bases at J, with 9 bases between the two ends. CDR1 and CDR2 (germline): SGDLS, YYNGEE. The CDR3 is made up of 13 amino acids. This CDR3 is CASGEGSTDTQYF. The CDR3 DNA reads TGTGCCAGCGGAGAGGGGAGCACAGATACGCAGTATTTT.

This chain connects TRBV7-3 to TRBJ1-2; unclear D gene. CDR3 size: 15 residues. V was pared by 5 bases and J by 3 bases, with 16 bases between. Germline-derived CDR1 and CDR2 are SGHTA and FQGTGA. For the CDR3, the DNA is TGTGCCAGCAGCCCCCGAGACCGGGCCGACTATGGCTACACCTTC. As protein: CASSPRDRADYGYTF.

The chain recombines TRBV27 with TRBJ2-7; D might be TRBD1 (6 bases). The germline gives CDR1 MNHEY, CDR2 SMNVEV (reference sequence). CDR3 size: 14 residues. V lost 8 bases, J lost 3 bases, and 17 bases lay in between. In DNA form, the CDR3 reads TGTGCCAGCGCGGACAGTCTCGCTAGCTACGAGCAGTACTTC. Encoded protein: CASADSLASYEQYF.

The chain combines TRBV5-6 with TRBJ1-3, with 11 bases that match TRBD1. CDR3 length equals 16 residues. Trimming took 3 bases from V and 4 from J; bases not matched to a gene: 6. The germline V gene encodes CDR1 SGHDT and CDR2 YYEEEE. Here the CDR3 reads CASSWTGGAGGNTIYF. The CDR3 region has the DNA TGTGCCAGCAGCTGGACAGGGGGCGCGGGCGGAAACACCATATATTTT.

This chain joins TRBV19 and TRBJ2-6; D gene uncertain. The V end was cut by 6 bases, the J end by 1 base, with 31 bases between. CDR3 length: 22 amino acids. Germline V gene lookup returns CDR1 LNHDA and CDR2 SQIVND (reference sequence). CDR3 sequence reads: CASRLRIIGRPHGVSGANVLTF. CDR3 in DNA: TGTGCCAGTAGACTACGGATCATCGGGCGCCCTCATGGAGTATCTGGGGCCAACGTCCTGACTTTC. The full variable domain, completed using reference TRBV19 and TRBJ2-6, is DGGITQSPKYLFRKEGQNVTLSCEQNLNHDAMYWYRQDPGQGLRLIYYSQIVNDFQKGDIAEGYSVSREKKESFPLTVTSAQKNPTAFYLCASRLRIIGRPHGVSGANVLTFGAGSRLTVL.

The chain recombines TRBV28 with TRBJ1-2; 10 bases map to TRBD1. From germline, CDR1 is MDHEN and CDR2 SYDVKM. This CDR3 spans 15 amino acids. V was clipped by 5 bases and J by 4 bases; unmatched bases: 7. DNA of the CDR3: TGTGCCAGCAGTCCCCCTGGACAGGGGGGCTATGGCTACACCTTC. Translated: CASSPPGQGGYGYTF.